These 5 T cell receptor beta chains share one sample of origin, sequenced in a study of CD8 T cells in ankylosing spondylitis. Their antigen targets remain unknown. Findings and limits, study-wide: Seven or eight highly homologous variants made up a TCR beta motif, and this motif appeared characteristic of ankylosing spondylitis blood.

TCRdb re-analysed the 5' RACE reads in MiXCR, keeping a single row per CDR3 protein. The sample records about 450,000 distinct CDR3 sequences, 26% being singletons. Specimen: blood, either unsorted or a sorted T cell fraction (not recorded which). These receptors were obtained from a male donor with ankylosing spondylitis.

This clonotype turned up a few times. The chain links TRBV3-1 to TRBJ2-5; D gene ambiguous. This CDR3 region has 14 residues. The germline V gene encodes CDR1 LGHDT and CDR2 YNNKEL (reference sequence). Trimming left V 1 base short and J 6 bases short, with 12 bases between. This chain's CDR3 is CASSQVRDAKTQYF. The CDR3 region has the DNA TGTGCCAGCAGCCAAGTACGAGACGCGAAGACCCAGTACTTC.

The chain is built from TRBV20-1 and TRBJ1-2, with 7 bases lining up with TRBD1. The CDR3 contains 13 residues. Looked up from germline, CDR1 is DFQATT and CDR2 is SNEGSKA (reference sequence). V was clipped by 1 base and J by 8 bases; unmatched bases: 7. The CDR3 sequence: CSARAGTVWGYTF. The DNA of the CDR3 is TGCAGTGCTAGAGCTGGGACAGTATGGGGCTACACCTTC.

This clonotype was picked up one time. The chain joins TRBV11-2 to TRBJ2-3; 14 nucleotides agree with TRBD2. This CDR3 contains 18 residues. V shed 1 base, J shed 0 bases, and the junction held 3 bases outside the gene matches. Germline CDR1 SGHAT, CDR2 FQNNGV. The CDR3 protein is CASSLGLAGGPSTDTQYF. CDR3 nucleotide sequence: TGTGCCAGCAGCTTAGGACTAGCGGGAGGGCCCAGCACAGATACGCAGTATTTT. The complete variable domain, with remaining parts taken from reference TRBV11-2 and TRBJ2-3, reads EAGVAQSPRYKIIEKRQSVAFWCNPISGHATLYWYQQILGQGPKLLIQFQNNGVVDDSQLPKDRFSAERLKGVDSTLKIQPAKLEDSAVYLCASSLGLAGGPSTDTQYFGPGTRLTVL.

This clonotype has more than one count but fewer than ten. The chain combines TRBV10-1 with TRBJ2-4, with TRBD1 identical over 8 bases. The junction had 5 bases not matched to a gene; V was cut back by 5 bases and J by 5 bases. Per the germline V gene, CDR1 is WNHNN and CDR2 is SYGVQD (reference sequence). This CDR3 contains 14 residues. The CDR3 DNA follows: TGCGCCAGCAGTCTGGACAGGGCGGAAAACATTCAGTACTTC. Its protein product is CASSLDRAENIQYF.

This rearrangement joins TRBV24-1 to TRBJ2-3; D call uncertain. CDR3 length: 12 residues. Germline V gene lookup returns CDR1 KGHDR and CDR2 SFDVKD. Trimming left V 4 bases short and J 6 bases short, with 7 bases between. The CDR3 coding sequence is TGTGCCACCAGTGAGGTGACGGATACGCAGTATTTT. The encoded protein is CATSEVTDTQYF.